This TCR beta chain was captured in a study of blood T cell repertoires in COVID-19 (dated by TCRdb to 2018 to 2020). At the level of the whole study: Collaborator samples came from the United States, Italy and Spain and covered acute and convalescent phases of COVID-19. The prospective study material was composed of cDNA or gDNA derived from T cells, B-cell-depleted T cells, or PBMCs. Deeply sampled blood TCRbeta repertoires from subjects exposed to, actively infected with, or recovered from COVID-19 were included in the dataset. The repertoires were made available in a free public database intended to serve as a resource for research on the immune response to SARS-CoV-2. The samples were drawn from two sources: the first 160 participants of the ongoing ImmuneRACE study, and 1,200 or so subjects contributed by 6 global collaborators. Nearly every sample came with metadata listing a de-identified subject ID, COVID-19 status, age in years and sex. Where available, HLA class I and class II types were obtained from metadata supplied by the sample provider rather than from assay-based typing. Here is what the overall study found, with its caveats: The quantity of clinical and demographic metadata differed by source and by participant and was supplied without curation.

About this clone: Its recognized antigen is unknown. No much larger clone is present one base from it, and per-base qualities are unavailable.

Each collaborating institution followed its own protocols to collect whole blood in K2EDTA tubes. For TCRbeta analysis, collaborator samples were shipped as frozen whole blood, as isolated PBMCs, or as DNA extracted from either sample type. The CDR3, cysteine through phenylalanine, is 12 amino acids long. CDR3 DNA is the only sequence kept; it has 36 bases, read in frame from the first base. V sheds 5 bases and J sheds 5 bases, leaving 9 bases between their ends. CDR1 and CDR2, per the germline V gene, are SGHVS and FQNEAQ. The immunoSEQ Assay, a bias-controlled multiplex PCR, was used to amplify TCRbeta CDR3 regions from genomic DNA. Under the source paper's analysis protocol: The number of nucleated cells in each sample was estimated from the amplification of reference gene primers within the assay. To quantify the absolute abundance of each unique TCRbeta CDR3 rearrangement, sequence reads were collapsed and filtered. Productive Simpson clonality was computed per sample as the square root of Simpson's diversity index over productive rearrangements. Imported from immuneACCESS, the table was reduced by TCRdb to in-frame sequences with V and J called. These copies leave out some clones; in studies compared against another copy, an unresolved V gene accounts for under half, and the cause of the remainder is not known. The V and J calls and clone size come from that table; D and trimming were worked out from the DNA. This sample lists approximately 86,000 clones; around four fifths were detected once. The leading ten clones occupy 3.4% of the sample.

The rearrangement joined TRBV7-8 to TRBJ2-5, with TRBD2 as a weak D call on 6 bases. The sequenced sample was peripheral blood. The TCR originated in a man aged 45-65 years with acute or convalescent COVID-19. The CDR3 here reads CASSLRGETQYF. DNA sequence: TGTGCCAGCAGCCTCCGGGGGGAGACCCAGTACTTC.